This T cell receptor (beta chain) emerged from a study of blood T cell repertoires in COVID-19. Study-wide background: Samples of COVID-19 (acute and convalescent) were obtained from the United States, Italy and Spain. T cells, B-cell-depleted T cells, or PBMCs provided the cDNA or gDNA that served as material.

Germline CDR1 reads SGHTA; CDR2 reads FQGNSA. With V trimmed by 5 bases and J by 4 bases, 6 bases remained unmatched. The CDR3 has 15 amino acids. What the recovered Cohort 3 donors had was two negative PCRs, clearance, or symptom resolution. How the authors handled the data: Using reference gene primer amplification, nucleated cell counts were estimated. Generated by immunoSEQ multiplex PCR, the TCRdb table keeps only in-frame clones and is missing some. That table is the source of V, J and clone size, and D and trimming were worked out from the DNA. The repertoire has about 370,000 clones, approximately 92% of them found once; the top ten carry roughly 0.99%.

The TCR originated in a man aged 18 to 30 who had recovered from COVID-19. The sample was PBMCs or T cells enriched from blood (not recorded which). This chain links TRBV7-2 with TRBJ2-1, with 9 bases aligning to TRBD1. The CDR3 spells CASSIGQGRYNEQFF. CDR3 DNA sequence: TGTGCCAGCAGCATTGGACAGGGGAGGTACAATGAGCAGTTCTTC.